This passage covers 16 T cell receptor beta chains from one sample sequenced in a study of blood T cell repertoires in COVID-19. This table comes from immunoSEQ multiplex PCR, and its TCRdb copy is limited to in-frame clones, with some not included. The sample has over 200,000 clones, about 90% seen once. What was sequenced was peripheral blood. These receptors were obtained from a man aged 30 to 45 with COVID-19, enrolled during active disease.

The chain recombines TRBV25-1 with TRBJ2-7; 8 positions agree with TRBD1. CDR1 and CDR2 from the germline V gene are MGHDK and SYGVNS. J lost 2 bases, V lost 1 base, and 13 bases had no gene match. CDR3 length: 18 residues. The CDR3 bases are TGTGCCAGCAGTGAATCTTCCGGAAACAGGGGGATTGCCTACGAGCAGTACTTC. Translation gives CASSESSGNRGIAYEQYF.

This clone was observed a single time. V is TRBV7-3 and J is TRBJ2-3; D may be TRBD1 (6 bases). Germline CDR1 SGHTA, CDR2 FQGTGA. The CDR3 length is 13 residues. The ends were cut back, 5 bases at V and 6 bases at J, with 12 bases in the middle. Here the CDR3 reads CASSPDRGDTQYF. In DNA form, the CDR3 reads TGTGCCAGCAGCCCGGACAGAGGGGATACGCAGTATTTT.

This clone was recorded a few times. The chain joins TRBV9 to TRBJ2-6, with D hard to call. Germline assignment: CDR1 SGDLS and CDR2 YYNGEE. The CDR3 has 18 residues. With 5 bases removed from V and 0 bases from J, the gap between germline ends came to 18 bases. CDR3 loop: CASSPKTSLGSGANVLTF. CDR3 nucleotide sequence: TGTGCCAGCAGTCCTAAGACATCCCTCGGCTCTGGGGCCAACGTCCTGACTTTC.

The V call is TRBV28, the J call TRBJ1-5, with 9 bases aligning to TRBD1. V lost 7 bases and J lost 4; bases outside the gene matches: 5. The germline V gene encodes CDR1 MDHEN and CDR2 SYDVKM. There are 14 residues in the CDR3. CDR3: CASTTTGGNQPQHF. Here the CDR3 DNA reads TGTGCCAGCACCACGACAGGGGGAAATCAGCCCCAGCATTTT.

J is TRBJ2-7 and V is TRBV18, with 8 bases lining up with TRBD1. V trimming: 11 bases; J trimming: 5 bases; junction bases outside the gene matches: 11. This CDR3 has 13 amino acids. CDR1 is KGHSH and CDR2 is LQKENI in the germline V gene. CDR3: CACKDRETHEQYF. The CDR3, as DNA: TGTGCCTGCAAGGACAGGGAAACTCACGAGCAGTACTTC.

The chain recombines TRBV18 with TRBJ1-2; D might be TRBD1 (5 bases). V was shortened by 1 base and J by 5 bases, with 11 bases between the two germline ends. Germline V gene data show CDR1 as KGHSH and CDR2 as LQKENI. CDR3 size: 14 residues. The DNA for the CDR3 is TGTGCCAGCTCACCACAGTCCAGGGAATATGGCTACACCTTC. Its protein is CASSPQSREYGYTF.

The rearrangement joins TRBV27 to TRBJ1-2; D remains ambiguous. The length of the CDR3 is 12 residues. With 2 bases removed from V and 5 bases from J, the gap between germline ends came to 6 bases. Germline loops: CDR1 MNHEY, CDR2 SMNVEV (reference sequence). The CDR3 protein is CASSLIGYGYTF. In DNA, the CDR3 is TGTGCCAGCAGTTTAATCGGTTATGGCTACACCTTC.

The V and J genes are TRBV19 and TRBJ1-3; TRBD1 matches 7 bases. CDR1 LNHDA and CDR2 SQIVND come from the germline V gene (reference sequence). V was pared by 3 bases and J by 6 bases, with 11 bases of the junction left unmatched. The CDR3 is made up of 16 amino acids. CDR3 nucleotides: TGTGCCAGTAGTATTCTCTCCGGGACAGCGGAAAACACCATATATTTT. This codes for CASSILSGTAENTIYF.

The chain joins TRBV29-1 to TRBJ1-5, with D perhaps matching TRBD1 (5 bases). The CDR3 spans 14 residues. Germline-derived CDR1 and CDR2 are SQVTM and ANQGSEA. The germline V and J ends were trimmed by 4 bases and 0 bases, with 10 bases remaining between them. CDR3 loop: CSVGGVDSNQPQHF. CDR3 DNA: TGCAGCGTTGGGGGGGTCGATAGCAATCAGCCCCAGCATTTT.

This chain links TRBV6-5 with TRBJ1-5; D is uncertain. V lost 0 bases, J lost 3 bases, and 12 bases lay in between. Germline CDR1 reads MNHEY; CDR2 reads SVGAGI. The CDR3 is 16 amino acids. CDR3 loop: CASSYSRETANQPQHF. CDR3 bases: TGTGCCAGCAGTTACTCCCGGGAAACCGCCAATCAGCCCCAGCATTTT.

As DNA, the CDR3 is TGTGCCAGCAGCCAACACGGACAGAATAACTATGGCTACACCTTC. Residues: CASSQHGQNNYGYTF. This chain uses TRBV3-1 (or the pseudogene TRBV3-2) with TRBJ1-2; perhaps TRBD1 as D (6 bases). CDR1 LGHDT and CDR2 YNNKEL come from the germline V gene (reference sequence). This CDR3 comprises 15 residues. Trimming pared 2 bases from V and 1 base from J, leaving 11 bases between.

The J gene is TRBJ2-7, the V gene TRBV6-6, with 11 bases that match TRBD2. CDR3 length equals 17 residues. Germline trimming cut 5 bases from V and 1 base from J; bases unmatched to any gene: 10. Germline V gene sequence: CDR1 MNHNY, CDR2 SVGAGI (reference sequence). The CDR3 loop is CASSQGLAEPLSYEQYF. DNA for the CDR3: TGTGCCAGCAGTCAGGGACTAGCGGAACCTTTATCCTACGAGCAGTACTTC.

The chain uses TRBV10-2 and TRBJ1-2; 7 positions match TRBD1. Per the germline V gene, CDR1 is WSHSY and CDR2 is SAAADI. The CDR3 totals 14 residues. V shed 3 bases, J shed 7 bases, and the junction held 8 bases outside the gene matches. The CDR3 DNA is TGCGCCAGCAGTGACACAGGGGTAATCCCTGGCTACACCTTC. Its translation is CASSDTGVIPGYTF.

V is TRBV28 and J is TRBJ1-4; D is possibly TRBD1 (5 bases). Germline V lookup: CDR1 MDHEN, CDR2 SYDVKM. CDR3 size: 14 residues. Trimming shortened V by 6 bases and J by 8 bases, and 16 bases separated the two germline ends. The CDR3 loop is CASSFGSQGEKLFF. Here the CDR3 DNA reads TGTGCCAGCAGCTTCGGATCCCAGGGCGAAAAACTGTTTTTT.

The rearrangement uses TRBV4-2 and TRBJ2-6; 10 bases line up with TRBD2. The CDR3 loop spans 18 amino acids. Germline assignment: CDR1 LGHNA and CDR2 YNFKEQ. V lost 4 bases to trimming and J lost 0 bases; unmatched junction nucleotides: 6. The CDR3 protein is CASSRGLAESSGANVLTF. For the CDR3, the DNA is TGTGCCAGCAGCCGAGGACTAGCGGAGAGCTCTGGGGCCAACGTCCTGACTTTC.

CDR3 in amino acids: CATSDFLGGVDTQYF. The CDR3 nucleotides are TGTGCCACCAGTGATTTTTTGGGGGGTGTCGATACGCAGTATTTT. This rearrangement joins TRBV24-1 to TRBJ2-3, with a weak D call TRBD2 (6 bases). This CDR3 is 15 amino acids long. Germline V gene lookup returns CDR1 KGHDR and CDR2 SFDVKD. Trimming took 1 base from V and 6 from J, leaving 13 bases between them.